The following is a TCR beta chain sequence with its context. Antigen: not known. These data originate in a study of beta chain features in type 1 diabetes. Findings of the study overall: Compared with healthy donors, patients appeared to share more similar naive, central memory and regulatory TCRB repertoires.

In germline, CDR1 is MDHEN, CDR2 SYDVKM. The CDR3 totals 15 residues. The V and J ends lost 7 bases and 1 base respectively, with 17 bases between them. TCRB transcripts that were expressed got sequenced, as all of the isolated RNA had been reverse transcribed. The table came from immunoSEQ multiplex PCR; TCRdb's copy has only in-frame clones and leaves some out. The sample consists of 220,000 or so clones, roughly two thirds of them appearing once. The sample consisted of naive CD4+ T cells from blood. This rearrangement joins TRBV28 to TRBJ2-7; D is perhaps TRBD2 (5 bases). The sequence was collected from a man aged 25-45 years in good health. The CDR3 protein is CASTPVAPTSYEQYF. DNA for the CDR3: TGTGCCAGCACCCCGGTAGCGCCCACGTCCTACGAGCAGTACTTC.